Listed below are T cell receptor beta chains from one sample, sequenced in a study of blood T cell repertoires in COVID-19. Method: immunoSEQ multiplex PCR; TCRdb's copy keeps in-frame clones and lacks some. There are about 170,000 clones in the sample; about 83% occur only once, and roughly 2% lies in the top ten. The sample consisted of peripheral blood. The receptors were gathered from a woman older than 75 with acute or convalescent COVID-19. CDR3s leave out the opening cysteine and the closing phenylalanine or tryptophan.

TRBV28 ASSLWSATGGNTIY
TRBV6-2/TRBV6-3 ASSQTSGASYEQY
TRBV19 ASSVGGTAHQPQH
TRBV7-2 ASSPARSSYNSPLH
TRBV27 ATALPLAGGWNEQF
TRBV5-6 ASSSFRTGST
TRBV7-9 ASSLGQGSNYGYT
TRBV21-1 LYRGLYGYT
TRBV4-3 ASSQDHGRTDTQY
TRBV6-6 ASSYSGTPFYNEQF
TRBV5-5 ASSLAGQGTSPSTDTQY
TRBV7-3 ASSLGTGTGGTDTQY
TRBV30 AWRWAPNSEQF
TRBV27 ASRRLSSYNEQF
TRBV4-3 ASSQEGRGNGEQF
TRBV14 ASSQGRELSYEQY
TRBV24-1 ATSDSGQGADTQY
TRBV6-5 ASSPEPTAYGYT
TRBV7-9 ASSSLTRTGYYGYT
TRBV15 ATSQLGYEQY
TRBV27 ASSLNRDRANYGYT
TRBV5-8 ASSLGFWTRSYEQF
TRBV5-1 ASSPTGLAGGSLSEQY
TRBV27 ASRAGLSITETQY
TRBV19 ASSTIGLAGGSSYNEQF
TRBV9 ASSVATTETQY
TRBV5-1 ASSYGVQNTEAF
TRBV30 AWSGFAGGFSGNQPQH
TRBV20-1 SASPGSGRPLY
TRBV19 ATSEGQGASEAF
TRBV19 ASSIPGIYGYT
TRBV28 ASSLGDYEQF
TRBV29-1 SVMSSGRANEQF
TRBV2 ASIRDRVGTGNTIY
TRBV6-5 ASRETGGYYGYT